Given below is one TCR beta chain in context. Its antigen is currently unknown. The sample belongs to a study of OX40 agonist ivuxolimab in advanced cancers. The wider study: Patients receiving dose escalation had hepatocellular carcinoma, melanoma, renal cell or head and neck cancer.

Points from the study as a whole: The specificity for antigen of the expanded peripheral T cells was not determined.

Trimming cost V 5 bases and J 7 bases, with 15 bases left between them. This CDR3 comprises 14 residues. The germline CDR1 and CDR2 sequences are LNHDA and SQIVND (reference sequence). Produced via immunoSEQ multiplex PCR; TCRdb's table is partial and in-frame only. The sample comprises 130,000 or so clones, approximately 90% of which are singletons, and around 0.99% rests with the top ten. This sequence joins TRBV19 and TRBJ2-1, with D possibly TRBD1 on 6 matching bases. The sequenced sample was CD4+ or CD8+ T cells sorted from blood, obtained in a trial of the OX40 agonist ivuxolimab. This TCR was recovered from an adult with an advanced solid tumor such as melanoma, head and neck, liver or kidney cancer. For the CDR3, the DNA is TGTGCCAGTAGTCTACCATTCAGGGGTAATGAGCAGTTCTTC. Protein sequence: CASSLPFRGNEQFF.